The clone carrying this T cell receptor (beta chain) was observed a single time. PCR involved 60 Vbeta and 13 Jbeta primers. Sequenced by immunoSEQ multiplex PCR; TCRdb stores in-frame clones only, minus some. The sample lists 100,000 to 150,000 clones; roughly three quarters were seen once. These data are taken from a study of cytomegalovirus exposure and HLA in healthy donors. The germline V gene encodes CDR1 LGHNA and CDR2 YNFKEQ. The V end was cut by 0 bases, the J end by 12 bases, with 10 bases between. The CDR3 has 12 amino acids. The sample taken for sequencing was PBMCs. The TCR sequence derives from a woman under 30 in good health and CMV-seronegative. The V and J genes are TRBV4-2 and TRBJ2-3, with D unresolved. The DNA for the CDR3 is TGTGCCAGCAGCCAAGATAGCCCCCGTCAGTATTTT. Translation gives CASSQDSPRQYF.